This T cell receptor beta chain comes out of a study of PD-L1 blockade in urothelial cancer. Documented time point: pretreatment peripheral blood. Trimming cost V 2 bases and J 4 bases, with 11 bases left between them. This CDR3 has 14 residues. The V gene's germline CDR1 is KGHSH and CDR2 LQKENI. TCRdb's table, derived via immunoSEQ multiplex PCR, lists solely in-frame clones and lacks some. The sample has 85,000 to 95,000 clones; approximately 88% are singletons. The starting material was PBMCs, obtained around atezolizumab (anti-PD-L1) treatment. This clonotype originated in a woman older than 75 with urothelial cancer. The J gene is TRBJ1-1, the V gene TRBV18; D possibly corresponds to TRBD1 (5 bases). CDR3 DNA sequence: TGTGCCAGCTCACCAGGGGCGCTGGGCACTGAAGCTTTCTTT. This translates into CASSPGALGTEAFF.